This TCR beta chain was identified in a study of blood T cell repertoires in COVID-19. At the level of the study: Sources were T cells, B-cell-depleted T cells, or PBMCs; the material itself was cDNA or gDNA.

Germline CDR1 is MDHEN and CDR2 is SYDVKM. The junction had 10 bases not matched to a gene; V was cut back by 5 bases and J by 11 bases. The CDR3 is made up of 13 amino acids. Clones were sequenced by immunoSEQ multiplex PCR, and TCRdb holds only the in-frame ones, with some missing. The sample includes 150,000 to 200,000 clones, 80% to 90% of them seen just once. The chain links TRBV28 to TRBJ1-2, with TRBD1 matching 8 bases. The sequence was obtained from a human donor with active or convalescent COVID-19. The donor label of this sample is uncertain. Material for sequencing was peripheral blood. The chain's CDR3 is CASSAQGGSPYTF. Written as DNA, the CDR3 is TGTGCCAGCAGTGCACAGGGGGGTTCTCCGTACACCTTC.